These 27 T cell receptor beta chains originate from one sample sequenced in a study of a mutant IDH1 vaccine in newly diagnosed glioma. Stated time point: week 47, end of study. It was 300 ug of mutant IDH1 20-mer peptide that made up each vaccine dose, given with topical imiquimod. No cognate antigen is known for these TCRs. Assay used: immunoSEQ multiplex PCR; TCRdb lists only in-frame clones, some missing. The sample includes tens of thousands of clones, more than 70% of them seen just once. The input for sequencing was PBMCs, taken from a glioma patient whose treatment included an IDH1 peptide vaccine. The receptors come from a man aged 40-50 years with glioma.

The chain recombines TRBV11-2 with TRBJ2-5; D is undetermined. CDR3 length equals 15 residues. Germline V gene data show CDR1 as SGHAT and CDR2 as FQNNGV. Trimming took 0 bases from V and 5 from J, leaving 13 bases between them. As DNA, the CDR3 is TGTGCCAGCAGCTTAGATCCGGGTATGGGGGAGACCCAGTACTTC. Amino acid sequence: CASSLDPGMGETQYF.

The chain carries TRBV5-1 and TRBJ2-7; D uncertain. The CDR3 length is 15 residues. Trimming took 0 bases from V and 2 from J, leaving 12 bases between them. Germline lookup yields CDR1 SGHRS and CDR2 YFSETQ. In nucleotides, the CDR3 is TGCGCCAGCAGCTTGGGAGGTAGCAGAGCCTACGAGCAGTACGTC. It specifies CASSLGGSRAYEQYV.

The chain links TRBV12-2 to TRBJ2-1; the DNA was not used to check the table's D call, TRBD1. TRBV12-2 is flagged as a pseudogene. This CDR3 contains 16 residues. CDR3 region: CASRLEATVSYNEQFF. The CDR3 nucleotides are TGTGCAAGTCGCTTAGAGGCGACAGTCTCCTACAATGAGCAGTTCTTC.

This clone showed up just once. Written as DNA, the CDR3 is TGCGCCAGCAGTGACACTTACAATGAGCAGTTCTTC. This gives the protein CASSDTYNEQFF. The genes are TRBV10-1 and TRBJ2-1; no clear D gene. CDR3 length: 12 residues. CDR1 is WNHNN, CDR2 SYGVQD, per germline (reference sequence). The V and J ends lost 3 bases and 4 bases respectively, with 4 bases between them.

The chain combines TRBV5-6 with TRBJ2-7; perhaps D is TRBD1 or TRBD2 (5 bases each). Germline loops: CDR1 SGHDT, CDR2 YYEEEE. The CDR3 consists of 14 residues. V lost 3 bases and J 2 bases, leaving 12 bases between the germline ends. CDR3 DNA sequence: TGTGCCAGCAGCTGGGGGAACACGGCCTACGAGCAGTACTTC. It yields the protein CASSWGNTAYEQYF. The full variable domain, with the rest looked up from reference TRBV5-6 and TRBJ2-7, is DAGVTQSPTHLIKTRGQQVTLRCSPKSGHDTVSWYQQALGQGPQFIFQYYEEEERQRGNFPDRFSGHQFPNYSSELNVNALLLGDSALYLCASSWGNTAYEQYFGPGTRLTVT.

This rearrangement joins TRBV18 to TRBJ2-7; no clear D gene. V lost 0 bases, J lost 3 bases, and 9 bases lay in between. This CDR3 is 14 amino acids long. The V gene's germline CDR1 is KGHSH and CDR2 LQKENI. The CDR3 is CASSPPAGIYEQYF. The DNA of the CDR3 is TGTGCCAGCTCACCACCAGCCGGAATCTACGAGCAGTACTTC.

The chain carries TRBV5-1 and TRBJ1-1; 9 bases fit TRBD1. CDR3 length: 14 residues. Per the germline V gene, CDR1 is SGHRS and CDR2 is YFSETQ. Unmatched junction bases numbered 4, after V lost 4 bases and J lost 3 bases. The CDR3 region has the DNA TGCGCCAGCAGCCACAGGGGGCCTTACACTGAAGCTTTCTTT. Translated, it gives CASSHRGPYTEAFF. Looking up the rest from reference TRBV5-1 and TRBJ1-1 gives the full variable domain: KAGVTQTPRYLIKTRGQQVTLSCSPISGHRSVSWYQQTPGQGLQFLFEYFSETQRNKGNFPGRFSGRQFSNSRSEMNVSTLELGDSALYLCASSHRGPYTEAFFGQGTRLTVV.

J is TRBJ2-6 and V is TRBV25-1; no reliable D call. Per the germline V gene, CDR1 is MGHDK and CDR2 is SYGVNS. There are 16 residues in the CDR3. V shed 4 bases and J shed 1 base, with 11 bases lying between them. CDR3 region: CASSGVYGSGANVLTF. The CDR3 DNA follows: TGTGCCAGCAGTGGGGTTTATGGATCTGGGGCCAACGTCCTGACTTTC.

The rearrangement links TRBV5-5 to TRBJ2-5; 7 positions match TRBD1. Germline CDR1 and CDR2: SGHKS and YYEKEE (reference sequence). The trim removed 4 bases at V and 1 base at J, leaving 7 bases unmatched. CDR3 size: 15 residues. CDR3 protein: CASSLLTGPQETQYF. In nucleotides, the CDR3 is TGTGCCAGCAGCCTTCTGACAGGGCCCCAAGAGACCCAGTACTTC.

The chain couples TRBV5-4 to TRBJ2-1, with D perhaps TRBD1 or TRBD2 (7 bases each). This CDR3 contains 15 residues. Trimming cost V 5 bases and J 4 bases, with 16 bases left between them. Germline V gene lookup returns CDR1 SGHNT and CDR2 YYREEE (reference sequence). For the CDR3, the DNA is TGTGCCAGCAGAGCAGGGGGGGGGAATTACAATGAGCAGTTCTTC. Amino acids: CASRAGGGNYNEQFF.

The rearrangement joins TRBV4-1 to TRBJ2-3; D gene ambiguous. Germline lookup yields CDR1 MGHRA and CDR2 YSYEKL. Deletions cut 0 bases from V and 5 bases from J, with 6 bases between. The CDR3 totals 13 residues. CDR3 in amino acids: CASSQDWGDTQYF. Written as DNA, the CDR3 is TGCGCCAGCAGCCAAGACTGGGGAGATACGCAGTATTTT.

The V call is TRBV6-5, the J call TRBJ1-5, with D perhaps TRBD1 (5 bases). The CDR3 spans 13 residues. Germline lookup yields CDR1 MNHEY and CDR2 SVGAGI. V was clipped by 5 bases and J by 3 bases, with 8 bases between them. CDR3 sequence: CASSVDINQPQHF. DNA for the CDR3: TGTGCCAGCAGTGTGGACATCAATCAGCCCCAGCATTTT.

The V gene is TRBV28, the J gene TRBJ1-3; TRBD1 matches at 8 bases. Germline loops: CDR1 MDHEN, CDR2 SYDVKM. V lost 10 bases to trimming and J lost 4 bases; unmatched junction nucleotides: 12. The CDR3 is 15 amino acids. CDR3 DNA sequence: TGTGCCACCCAGTCAGGGGGCATCCTCGGAAACACCATATATTTT. This translates into CATQSGGILGNTIYF.

V usage is TRBV28 and J usage is TRBJ2-7, with D perhaps TRBD2 (5 bases). This CDR3 has 15 residues. Germline V gene data show CDR1 as MDHEN and CDR2 as SYDVKM. The V end was cut by 6 bases, the J end by 2 bases, with 17 bases between. The CDR3 region is CASSRGSSLTYEQYV. The CDR3 nucleotides are TGTGCCAGCAGCCGGGGTTCGAGTCTTACCTACGAGCAGTACGTC.

This chain joins TRBV28 and TRBJ2-3, with 7 bases fitting TRBD2. V gave up 6 bases and J gave up 6 bases; unmatched junction bases: 6. CDR1 MDHEN and CDR2 SYDVKM come from the germline V gene. The CDR3 loop spans 13 amino acids. In nucleotides, the CDR3 is TGTGCCAGCAGGAGGGGAGGGGCTGATACGCAGTATTTT. This gives the protein CASRRGGADTQYF.

The V gene is TRBV14, the J gene TRBJ2-1; TRBD1 aligns across 7 bases. CDR1 and CDR2 from the germline V gene are SGHDN and FVKESK. V was clipped by 3 bases and J by 4 bases; unmatched bases: 6. This CDR3 is 15 amino acids long. The CDR3 nucleotides read TGTGCCAGCAGCCACAGACAGGGACAATACAATGAGCAGTTCTTC. Protein: CASSHRQGQYNEQFF.

The rearrangement links TRBV4-1 to TRBJ2-4; the match to TRBD2 covers 7 bases. The V gene end was trimmed by 0 bases and the J gene end by 6 bases; junction bases not matched to a gene: 5. The CDR3 loop spans 15 amino acids. Germline assignment: CDR1 MGHRA and CDR2 YSYEKL. The CDR3 region has the DNA TGCGCCAGCAGCCAAGATCCTAGCGGAGGAAACATTCAGTACTTC. This sequence encodes CASSQDPSGGNIQYF.

This sequence joins TRBV7-2 and TRBJ1-4; D ambiguous. This CDR3 is built from 14 residues. Germline lookup yields CDR1 SGHTA and CDR2 FQGNSA. Trimming removed 1 base from V and 5 bases from J, with 8 bases in between. The CDR3 DNA reads as TGTGCCAGCAGCTTAGGACAAGAGAATGAAAAACTGTTTTTT. This gives the protein CASSLGQENEKLFF.

The chain is built from TRBV19 and TRBJ1-4; D gene unclear. This CDR3 has 15 amino acids. V lost 0 bases, J lost 5 bases, and 10 bases lay in between. CDR1 and CDR2 from the germline V gene are LNHDA and SQIVND (reference sequence). The CDR3 protein is CASSIDRGSNEKLFF. CDR3 coding DNA: TGTGCCAGTAGTATAGATCGCGGTTCAAATGAAAAACTGTTTTTT.

This clone was picked up one time. The gene calls are TRBV19 and TRBJ2-5; D perhaps matches TRBD2 (6 bases). From germline, CDR1 is LNHDA and CDR2 SQIVND (reference sequence). The CDR3 totals 14 residues. V gave up 3 bases and J gave up 5 bases, with 13 bases separating them. CDR3 sequence reads: CASSIGQAGETQYF. The CDR3 DNA is TGTGCCAGTAGTATTGGGCAGGCGGGGGAGACCCAGTACTTC.

The V gene is TRBV19, the J gene TRBJ1-5; possibly TRBD1 for D (5 bases). Trimming pared 8 bases from V and 7 bases from J, leaving 15 bases between. Germline values: CDR1 LNHDA, CDR2 SQIVND (reference sequence). This CDR3 is built from 13 residues. The DNA of the CDR3 is TGTGCCAGTGCCGGGCAGGGAACCCAGCCCCAGCATTTT. This gives the protein CASAGQGTQPQHF.

This clone qualifies as medium-sized. The chain uses TRBV7-8 and TRBJ2-7, with a tentative D call TRBD2 (5 bases). Germline V CDR1 and CDR2: SGHVS, FQNEAQ. The V end was cut by 1 base, the J end by 7 bases, with 11 bases between. The CDR3 sequence is 13 residues long. CDR3 sequence: CASSLELAWEQYV. For the CDR3, the DNA is TGTGCCAGCAGCTTAGAGCTAGCTTGGGAGCAGTACGTC.

The V and J genes are TRBV2 and TRBJ2-7; a possible D gene is TRBD2 (6 bases). The CDR3 extends over 13 amino acids. The V gene lost 6 bases and the J gene lost 9 bases, with 18 bases spanning the gap. Germline V gene lookup returns CDR1 SNHLY and CDR2 FYNNEI. The CDR3 is CASRRGTGPWQYV. CDR3 nucleotides: TGTGCCAGCAGACGCGGGACGGGTCCCTGGCAGTACGTC.

This sequence joins TRBV5-6 and TRBJ1-1; TRBD1 might be the D (5 bases). With 7 bases removed from V and 9 bases from J, the gap between germline ends came to 28 bases. The CDR3 contains 16 residues. Germline CDR1 and CDR2: SGHDT and YYEEEE. CDR3 sequence: CASRLQEGVNPAQAFF. The DNA for the CDR3 is TGTGCCAGCCGCCTACAGGAGGGTGTCAACCCCGCTCAAGCTTTCTTT.

This clone showed up just a few times. The chain couples TRBV5-1 to TRBJ2-2, with D perhaps matching TRBD2 (7 bases). Between the trimmed V and J ends, which lost 4 bases and 5 bases, there was a span of 15 bases. Germline-derived CDR1 and CDR2 are SGHRS and YFSETQ. This CDR3 contains 15 residues. CDR3 coding DNA: TGCGCCAGCAGCCCCGAGGGGGGGCGTACCGGGGAGCTGTTTTTT. Translating gives CASSPEGGRTGELFF.

Concerning this clone itself: At one end, the junction sequence differs from germline, possibly due to a read error. This chain uses TRBV7-7 with TRBJ2-5; D gene ambiguous. The V gene's germline CDR1 is SSHAT and CDR2 FNYEAQ (reference sequence). The CDR3 is made up of 15 amino acids. Here the CDR3 DNA reads TGTGCTAGCAGCTTAGCCGGCGGTGGATGGGAGACCCAGTACTTC. Protein product: CASSLAGGGWETQYF.

V is TRBV2 and J is TRBJ2-1; unclear D gene. Trimming left V 4 bases short and J 0 bases short, with 13 bases between. CDR3 size: 16 residues. The germline gives CDR1 SNHLY, CDR2 FYNNEI. In nucleotides, the CDR3 is TGTGCCAGCAGTGTCCATGCAGGCAGCTCCTACAATGAGCAGTTCTTC. Encoded protein: CASSVHAGSSYNEQFF.